Sequencing of this T cell receptor (beta chain) was carried out in a study of cytomegalovirus exposure and HLA in healthy donors. About the research overall: The 120 or so validation repertoires used the same platform as the approximately 620 first-cohort repertoires (as reported by a later analysis).

Measured with immunoSEQ multiplex PCR; TCRdb has only the in-frame clones, and not every one. The sample yields roughly 310,000 clones, approximately 91% seen once. Findings of the study overall: The TCR clusters that emerged in the first cohort tended, a later analysis found, to co-occur in the approximately 130 validation repertoires. The investigators catalogued about 170 TCR beta chains as cytomegalovirus-associated.

With regard to this clone: Antigen specificity is unknown.

The V and J ends lost 3 bases and 1 base respectively, with 4 bases between them. CDR1 and CDR2 from the germline V gene are ENHRY and SYGVKD. This CDR3 is built from 13 residues. The specimen sequenced was PBMCs. The sequence was collected from a man aged 25-45 years in good health and CMV-seronegative. The chain is built from TRBV10-3 and TRBJ1-5, with no clear D. The CDR3: CAISELSNQPQHF. Here the CDR3 DNA reads TGTGCCATCAGTGAACTCAGCAATCAGCCCCAGCATTTT.